The rows below give T cell receptor beta chains drawn from one sample of a study of T cell responses to AZD1222 COVID-19 vaccine. TCRdb's copy holds only in-frame clones and misses some; the assay was immunoSEQ multiplex PCR. The repertoire consists of about 82,000 clones, with 90% occurring once and the leading ten covering roughly 5%. The sample here was peripheral blood, taken on day 0 of AZD1222 vaccination. The receptors originated from an adult in good health. The CDR3 runs from the conserved cysteine through the conserved F or W. D genes are given only for firm matches. Not all rows give a size; the values are once, few, many and, for expanded clones, a class.

d_call: -; clone_size: -; v_call: TRBV5-1; j_call: TRBJ1-1; cdr3_nt: TGCGCCAGCAGCCCCCGTGGTACGGGGCAGGGCACTGAAGCTTTCTTT; cdr3_aa: CASSPRGTGQGTEAFF
d_call: TRBD1; clone_size: -; v_call: TRBV19; j_call: TRBJ1-5; cdr3_nt: TGTGCCAGTAGTAGACAGGGGACCAATCAGCCCCAGCATTTT; cdr3_aa: CASSRQGTNQPQHF
d_call: -; clone_size: -; v_call: TRBV11-2; j_call: TRBJ2-7; cdr3_nt: TGTGCCAGCAGCCCGGCTGGGAGCGCCTACGAGCAGTACTTC; cdr3_aa: CASSPAGSAYEQYF
d_call: -; clone_size: -; v_call: TRBV7-6; j_call: TRBJ2-1; cdr3_nt: TGTGCCAGCACCCCCACCTTATTCAATGAGCAGTTCTTC; cdr3_aa: CASTPTLFNEQFF
d_call: -; clone_size: -; v_call: TRBV27; j_call: TRBJ2-2; cdr3_nt: TGTGCCAGCGGCAACACCGGGGAGCTGTTTTTT; cdr3_aa: CASGNTGELFF
d_call: -; clone_size: -; v_call: TRBV5-6; j_call: TRBJ1-1; cdr3_nt: TGTGCCAGCAGTCCCGAACGGCGGAACACTGAAGCTTTCTTT; cdr3_aa: CASSPERRNTEAFF
d_call: -; clone_size: -; v_call: TRBV20-1; j_call: TRBJ1-1; cdr3_nt: TGCAGTGCTAGTTTGGGGAGGGGGACTGAAGCTTTCTTT; cdr3_aa: CSASLGRGTEAFF
d_call: -; clone_size: -; v_call: TRBV9; j_call: TRBJ1-6; cdr3_nt: TGTGCCAGCAGCGGACGGGGGGCTGGTAATTCACCCCTCCACTTT; cdr3_aa: CASSGRGAGNSPLHF
d_call: -; clone_size: once; v_call: TRBV6-5; j_call: TRBJ1-2; cdr3_nt: TGTGCCAGCAGGCCTGGGGGGAACGCTTATGGCTACACCTTC; cdr3_aa: CASRPGGNAYGYTF
d_call: -; clone_size: -; v_call: TRBV11-2; j_call: TRBJ1-3; cdr3_nt: TGTGCCAGCAGCGCTAACGGTGCCTCTGGAAACACCATATATTTT; cdr3_aa: CASSANGASGNTIYF
d_call: -; clone_size: few; v_call: TRBV19; j_call: TRBJ2-7; cdr3_nt: TGTGCCAGTAGGGGAACTAGTTCAACTAACGAGCAGTACTTC; cdr3_aa: CASRGTSSTNEQYF
d_call: -; clone_size: -; v_call: TRBV6-2/TRBV6-3; j_call: TRBJ1-1; cdr3_nt: TGTGCCAGCAGTTACTCGACCCCCGGGAGAGGCACTGAAGCTTTCTTT; cdr3_aa: CASSYSTPGRGTEAFF
d_call: -; clone_size: once; v_call: TRBV13; j_call: TRBJ2-7; cdr3_nt: TGTGCCAGCAGCTTAGGGGGACTGGACTCCTACGAGCAGTACTTC; cdr3_aa: CASSLGGLDSYEQYF
d_call: -; clone_size: -; v_call: TRBV9; j_call: TRBJ1-1; cdr3_nt: TGTGCCAGCAGCGGTCAGAGGGGCGAAGCTTTCTTT; cdr3_aa: CASSGQRGEAFF
d_call: -; clone_size: -; v_call: TRBV5-4; j_call: TRBJ2-5; cdr3_nt: TGTGCCAGCAGCTTACGACAGCAAGAGACCCAGTACTTC; cdr3_aa: CASSLRQQETQYF
d_call: -; clone_size: -; v_call: TRBV4-2; j_call: TRBJ1-1; cdr3_nt: TGTGCCAGCAGCTCGATGACCTCGAACACTGAAGCTTTCTTT; cdr3_aa: CASSSMTSNTEAFF
d_call: -; clone_size: -; v_call: TRBV15; j_call: TRBJ1-4; cdr3_nt: TGTGCCACCAGCGACCGAGAGGGAGGGTTTCATGGGTTTTTT; cdr3_aa: CATSDREGGFHGFF
d_call: -; clone_size: -; v_call: TRBV7-2; j_call: TRBJ1-5; cdr3_nt: TGTGCCAGCAGCTTAGAAGGCAGGAACAATCAGCCCCAGCATTTT; cdr3_aa: CASSLEGRNNQPQHF
d_call: -; clone_size: -; v_call: TRBV28; j_call: TRBJ1-1; cdr3_nt: TGTGCCAGCAGAGAAGCAGGGGCCAGAAACACTGAAGCTTTCTTT; cdr3_aa: CASREAGARNTEAFF
d_call: -; clone_size: -; v_call: TRBV3-1/TRBV3-2; j_call: TRBJ1-1; cdr3_nt: TGTGCCAGCAGCCAAGATAGGGTCGAAGCTTTCTTT; cdr3_aa: CASSQDRVEAFF
d_call: -; clone_size: -; v_call: TRBV5-4; j_call: TRBJ2-7; cdr3_nt: TGTGCCAGCAGCCCCCAGACAGTCTCCTACGAGCAGTACTTC; cdr3_aa: CASSPQTVSYEQYF
d_call: TRBD1; clone_size: -; v_call: TRBV5-1; j_call: TRBJ2-1; cdr3_nt: TGCGCCAGTGCGAATAGGGGACAGAATGAGCAGTTCTTC; cdr3_aa: CASANRGQNEQFF
d_call: -; clone_size: -; v_call: TRBV30; j_call: TRBJ1-2; cdr3_nt: TGTGCCTGGAGTGTAGCAGGGGTAATGTCCCTATCCTTC; cdr3_aa: CAWSVAGVMSLSF
d_call: -; clone_size: -; v_call: TRBV5-6; j_call: TRBJ1-2; cdr3_nt: TGTGCCAGCAGCTTGTGGCAGATCAACTATGGCTACACCTTC; cdr3_aa: CASSLWQINYGYTF
d_call: -; clone_size: -; v_call: TRBV10-3; j_call: TRBJ1-5; cdr3_nt: TGTGCCATCAGTGTTGACAGCAATCAGCCCCAGCATTTT; cdr3_aa: CAISVDSNQPQHF
d_call: -; clone_size: -; v_call: TRBV27; j_call: TRBJ1-1; cdr3_nt: TGTGCCAGCAGTTTAACAGAGACCCTGAACACTGAAGCTTTCTTT; cdr3_aa: CASSLTETLNTEAFF
d_call: -; clone_size: -; v_call: TRBV9; j_call: TRBJ1-3; cdr3_nt: TGTGCCAGCAGCGTAGAACAGACATCTGGAAACACCATATATTTT; cdr3_aa: CASSVEQTSGNTIYF
d_call: -; clone_size: -; v_call: TRBV19; j_call: TRBJ2-2; cdr3_nt: TGTGCCAGTAGATCGCAGCCGAACACCGGGGAGCTGTTTTTT; cdr3_aa: CASRSQPNTGELFF
d_call: -; clone_size: -; v_call: TRBV25-1; j_call: TRBJ1-1; cdr3_nt: TGTGCCAGCAGTGGCCCCCGGGGGGGGAACACTGAAGCTTTCTTT; cdr3_aa: CASSGPRGGNTEAFF
d_call: -; clone_size: -; v_call: TRBV7-5; j_call: TRBJ2-3; cdr3_nt: TGTGCCAGAAGCGAAAAGGCAGGGTTTGATACGCAGTATTTT; cdr3_aa: CARSEKAGFDTQYF
d_call: TRBD2; clone_size: -; v_call: TRBV6-1; j_call: TRBJ2-3; cdr3_nt: TGTGCCAGCAGTGATGAACGCGGGGGGTGGTCAGATACGCAGTATTTT; cdr3_aa: CASSDERGGWSDTQYF
d_call: -; clone_size: once; v_call: TRBV9; j_call: TRBJ1-6; cdr3_nt: TGTGCCAGCAGCCCCCGTTATAATTCACCCCTCCACTTT; cdr3_aa: CASSPRYNSPLHF
d_call: TRBD1; clone_size: -; v_call: TRBV5-5; j_call: TRBJ1-2; cdr3_nt: TGTGCCAGCAGCAAACCCAGGGGGGACGGCTACACCTTC; cdr3_aa: CASSKPRGDGYTF
d_call: -; clone_size: -; v_call: TRBV5-6; j_call: TRBJ1-5; cdr3_nt: TGTGCCAGCAGCTTGTTTAGGGGGATAAATCAGCCCCAGCATTTT; cdr3_aa: CASSLFRGINQPQHF
d_call: -; clone_size: few; v_call: TRBV19; j_call: TRBJ1-2; cdr3_nt: TGTGCCAGTAGTGACAGGCGACAAGAGGGTGGCTACACCTTC; cdr3_aa: CASSDRRQEGGYTF
d_call: -; clone_size: -; v_call: TRBV3-1/TRBV3-2; j_call: TRBJ1-2; cdr3_nt: TGTGCCAGCAGCCAAGCAGGGTTCGGCTACACCTTC; cdr3_aa: CASSQAGFGYTF
d_call: TRBD1; clone_size: -; v_call: TRBV28; j_call: TRBJ1-2; cdr3_nt: TGTGCCAGCAGTCCTCGGACAGGGGGTGGCTACACCTTC; cdr3_aa: CASSPRTGGGYTF